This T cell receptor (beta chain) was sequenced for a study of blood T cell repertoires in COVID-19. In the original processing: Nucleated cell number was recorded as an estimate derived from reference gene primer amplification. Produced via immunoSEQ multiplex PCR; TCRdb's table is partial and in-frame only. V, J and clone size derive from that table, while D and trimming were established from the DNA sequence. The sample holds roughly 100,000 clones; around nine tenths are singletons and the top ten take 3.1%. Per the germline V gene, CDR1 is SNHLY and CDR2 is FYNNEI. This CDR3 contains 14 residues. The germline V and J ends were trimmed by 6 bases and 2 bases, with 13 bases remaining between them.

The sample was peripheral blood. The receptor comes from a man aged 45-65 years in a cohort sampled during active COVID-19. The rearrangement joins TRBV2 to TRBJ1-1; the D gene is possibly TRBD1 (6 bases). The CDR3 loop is CASSRDTLNTEAFF. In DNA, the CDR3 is TGTGCCAGCAGCCGGGACACCTTAAACACTGAAGCTTTCTTT. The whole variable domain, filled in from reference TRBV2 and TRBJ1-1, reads EPEVTQTPSHQVTQMGQEVILRCVPISNHLYFYWYRQILGQKVEFLVSFYNNEISEKSEIFDDQFSVERPDGSNFTLKIRSTKLEDSAMYFCASSRDTLNTEAFFGQGTRLTVV.